Listed below are T cell receptor beta chains from one sample, sequenced in a study of yellow fever vaccine responses in identical twins. MiXCR was run by TCRdb on the RT-PCR reads, yielding one entry per CDR3 protein. The table includes roughly 4,200 distinct CDR3 sequences, less than 90% detected once. This specimen consisted of T cells from blood (PBMCs), unsorted or a sorted subset (not recorded which), obtained before or after yellow fever vaccination (not recorded which). The source of these receptors is a woman in her late teens or twenties who received the yellow fever vaccine. CDR3s include the opening cysteine and the closing phenylalanine or tryptophan. The D gene is left open where the match is weak. The size field is filled for only some rows; it gives once, few, many or a size class.

CDR3 DNA | CDR3 protein | V gene | D gene | clone size | J gene
TGCGCCAGCAGCCAAGGGACAGGGGGCCTGGTAGAGACCCAGTACTTC | CASSQGTGGLVETQYF | TRBV4-3 | TRBD1 | - | TRBJ2-5
TGCAGCGTTGTCGGGACAGGGGCCTACAATGAGCAGTTCTTC | CSVVGTGAYNEQFF | TRBV29-1 | TRBD1 | - | TRBJ2-1
TGCAGTGCTTATAATGGGGCCAACGTCCTGACTTTC | CSAYNGANVLTF | TRBV20-1 | - | - | TRBJ2-6
TGTGCCAGCAGTGACGCAGGGTCCTACGAGCAGTACTTC | CASSDAGSYEQYF | TRBV2 | - | - | TRBJ2-7
TGTGCCAGCATCCCCCGGGGAGGGGCTGGGTATGGCTACACCTTC | CASIPRGGAGYGYTF | TRBV12-3/TRBV12-4 | - | - | TRBJ1-2
TGTGCCAGCAGTGCCCTACAGGGCTTGAGCTCCTACAATGAGCAGTTCTTC | CASSALQGLSSYNEQFF | TRBV2 | - | - | TRBJ2-1
TGCAGCGCCCGGGTCAGGGATGGTGGGGAGACCCAGTACTTC | CSARVRDGGETQYF | TRBV29-1 | - | - | TRBJ2-5
TGTGCCAGCCGGGGGGGCCACGAGCAGTACTTC | CASRGGHEQYF | TRBV4-2 | TRBD2 | - | TRBJ2-7
TGTGCCAGCAGCTTAGTAATGGGGGACAATGAGCAGTTCTTC | CASSLVMGDNEQFF | TRBV7-9 | - | - | TRBJ2-1
TGCAGTGCTAGAGGGACTAGCGGGGGGCAGAATGAGCAGTTCTTC | CSARGTSGGQNEQFF | TRBV20-1 | TRBD2 | - | TRBJ2-1
TGTGCCAGCAGCCTTGTCGTTGGGGACTGGGGATACGAGCAGTACTTC | CASSLVVGDWGYEQYF | TRBV11-3 | - | - | TRBJ2-7
TGTGCCAGCAGCATGACTAGCGGGAGCTCCAACGAGCAGTACTTC | CASSMTSGSSNEQYF | TRBV11-3 | TRBD2 | - | TRBJ2-7
TGTGCCAGCAGGCCTTTGTTTGGGGCGAACACCGGGGAGCTGTTTTTT | CASRPLFGANTGELFF | TRBV13 | - | once | TRBJ2-2
TGTGCCAGCAGCTTAGCGGTAACAAACCAAGAGACCCAGTACTTC | CASSLAVTNQETQYF | TRBV7-2 | - | - | TRBJ2-5
TGTGCCAGCTCACCAGAGCTGGACAGGGCCGCCTACGAGCAGTACTTC | CASSPELDRAAYEQYF | TRBV18 | TRBD1 | - | TRBJ2-7
TGTGCCAGCAGCTTGGGGGACAGCTACAATGAGCAGTTCTTC | CASSLGDSYNEQFF | TRBV5-4 | TRBD1 | - | TRBJ2-1
TGTGCCAGCAGCCCTGGGGCGGGGGCGCCCGGAAATAGCAATCAGCCCCAGCATTTT | CASSPGAGAPGNSNQPQHF | TRBV4-2 | - | - | TRBJ1-5